A selection of T cell receptor beta chains follows, all from one sample in a study of Graves' ophthalmopathy and Graves' hyperthyroidism. A single record per CDR3 protein comes from TCRdb applying MiXCR to the multiplex PCR reads. This sample has under 400,000 distinct CDR3 sequences, with under 20% found just once. The sequenced sample consisted of peripheral blood. The receptor source for this set is an adult man with Graves' ophthalmopathy. Both conserved end residues are part of each CDR3. Fields, in order: J gene, clone size, V gene, D gene, CDR3 protein, CDR3 DNA. The D gene is left open where the match is weak. Size tells how often a clone was seen (once, few, many) or the class of an expanded clone, and some rows leave it out.

j_gene: TRBJ2-2
abundance: NA
v_gene: TRBV12-3/TRBV12-4
d_gene: TRBD2
CDR3aa: CASRGLAGEDGELFF
CDR3nt: TGTGCCAGCAGAGGACTAGCGGGAGAAGACGGGGAGCTGTTTTTT

j_gene: TRBJ1-5
abundance: many
v_gene: TRBV3-1
d_gene: NA
CDR3aa: CASSRTASNQPQHF
CDR3nt: TGTGCCAGCAGCCGGACAGCGAGCAATCAGCCCCAGCATTTT

j_gene: TRBJ2-7
abundance: many
v_gene: TRBV7-9
d_gene: TRBD2
CDR3aa: CASSSGLADEQYF
CDR3nt: TGTGCCAGCAGCTCGGGACTAGCCGACGAGCAGTACTTC

j_gene: TRBJ2-7
abundance: many
v_gene: TRBV6-6
d_gene: NA
CDR3aa: CASSSKRASLNEQYF
CDR3nt: TGTGCCAGCAGTTCAAAGCGGGCTAGTCTCAACGAGCAGTACTTC

j_gene: TRBJ1-5
abundance: many
v_gene: TRBV20-1
d_gene: NA
CDR3aa: CSTGQGNQPQHF
CDR3nt: TGCAGTACAGGGCAGGGCAATCAGCCCCAGCATTTT

j_gene: TRBJ2-2
abundance: many
v_gene: TRBV5-1
d_gene: TRBD2
CDR3aa: CASSTTGTSGIRSTGELFF
CDR3nt: TGCGCCAGCAGCACCACCGGGACTAGCGGGATTCGTTCCACCGGGGAGCTGTTTTTT

j_gene: TRBJ2-2
abundance: many
v_gene: TRBV7-3
d_gene: NA
CDR3aa: CASSRFTGELFF
CDR3nt: TGTGCCAGCAGCAGATTCACCGGGGAGCTGTTTTTT

j_gene: TRBJ2-7
abundance: many
v_gene: TRBV7-3
d_gene: TRBD2
CDR3aa: CASSLTGTIWNEQYF
CDR3nt: TGTGCCAGCAGCTTAACGGGGACTATCTGGAACGAGCAGTACTTC

j_gene: TRBJ2-5
abundance: many
v_gene: TRBV29-1
d_gene: NA
CDR3aa: CSVRPGETQYF
CDR3nt: TGCAGCGTTCGGCCCGGGGAGACCCAGTACTTC

j_gene: TRBJ1-1
abundance: NA
v_gene: TRBV6-1
d_gene: NA
CDR3aa: CASKRAGNTEAFF
CDR3nt: TGTGCCAGCAAGAGGGCGGGGAACACTGAAGCTTTCTTT

j_gene: TRBJ1-2
abundance: many
v_gene: TRBV20-1
d_gene: NA
CDR3aa: CSAREAHYGGMFDGYTF
CDR3nt: TGCAGTGCTAGAGAGGCCCATTACGGGGGGATGTTTGATGGCTACACCTTC

j_gene: TRBJ1-1
abundance: NA
v_gene: TRBV30
d_gene: NA
CDR3aa: CAWSESGTTEAFF
CDR3nt: TGTGCCTGGAGTGAATCTGGGACTACTGAAGCTTTCTTT

j_gene: TRBJ2-5
abundance: many
v_gene: TRBV6-2/TRBV6-3
d_gene: TRBD2
CDR3aa: CASSNLAGAQETQYF
CDR3nt: TGTGCCAGCAGTAACCTAGCGGGAGCCCAAGAGACCCAGTACTTC

j_gene: TRBJ2-2
abundance: many
v_gene: TRBV7-2
d_gene: TRBD1
CDR3aa: CASSPDRGSGELFF
CDR3nt: TGTGCCAGCAGCCCGGACAGGGGAAGCGGGGAGCTGTTTTTT

j_gene: TRBJ1-1
abundance: many
v_gene: TRBV5-1
d_gene: NA
CDR3aa: CASSPWTGGTEAFF
CDR3nt: TGCGCCAGCAGCCCGTGGACGGGGGGCACTGAAGCTTTCTTT

j_gene: TRBJ2-5
abundance: many
v_gene: TRBV5-1
d_gene: NA
CDR3aa: CASRAGAQETQYF
CDR3nt: TGCGCCAGCAGGGCGGGGGCTCAAGAGACCCAGTACTTC